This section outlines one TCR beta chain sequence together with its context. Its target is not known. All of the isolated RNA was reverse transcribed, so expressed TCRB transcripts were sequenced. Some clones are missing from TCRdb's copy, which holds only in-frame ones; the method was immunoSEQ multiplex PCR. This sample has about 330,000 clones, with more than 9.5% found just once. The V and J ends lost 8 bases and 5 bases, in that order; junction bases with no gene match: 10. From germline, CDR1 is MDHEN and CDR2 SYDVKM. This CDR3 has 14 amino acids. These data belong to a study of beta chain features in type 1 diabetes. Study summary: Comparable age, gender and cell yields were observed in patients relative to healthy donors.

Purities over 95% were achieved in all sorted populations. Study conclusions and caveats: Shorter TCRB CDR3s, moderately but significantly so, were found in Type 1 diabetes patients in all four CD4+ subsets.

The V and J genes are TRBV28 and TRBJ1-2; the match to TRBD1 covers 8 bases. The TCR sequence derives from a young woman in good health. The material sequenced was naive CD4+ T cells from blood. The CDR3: CASGPRTGRYGYTF. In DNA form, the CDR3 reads TGTGCCAGCGGCCCGAGGACAGGGAGATATGGCTACACCTTC.